This TCR beta chain was obtained from a study of identical twins. Findings and caveats of the study: Partly confounded zero-insertion analyses could result from invariant MAIT and iNKT cells. Carriage of fewer insertions was seen in abundant cord blood beta clonotypes, whereas memory repertoires showed none.

Note on this clonotype: Antigen: not known.

V was cut by 7 bases and J by 3 bases, with 10 bases left in between. Germline CDR1 and CDR2: SNHLY and FYNNEI. This CDR3 has 12 residues. A universal primer site came from template switching; cDNA carried unique molecular identifiers. TCRdb reprocessed the 5' RACE reads with MiXCR, giving one entry per CDR3 protein. The table shows about 890,000 distinct CDR3 sequences, with about 12% occurring only once. This same sample was also part of a study on yellow fever vaccine responses in identical twins. This second study says: Reportedly, twins' vaccine T cell responses looked partly convergent and partly personalized.

This receptor was taken from a woman between 18 and 29 years old in good health. The sample consisted of PBMCs. The chain recombines TRBV2 with TRBJ2-7; weak D call: TRBD1 (6 bases). The CDR3 nucleotides read TGTGCCAGCATTGCAGGGGACTACGAGCAGTACTTC. Translating it yields CASIAGDYEQYF.